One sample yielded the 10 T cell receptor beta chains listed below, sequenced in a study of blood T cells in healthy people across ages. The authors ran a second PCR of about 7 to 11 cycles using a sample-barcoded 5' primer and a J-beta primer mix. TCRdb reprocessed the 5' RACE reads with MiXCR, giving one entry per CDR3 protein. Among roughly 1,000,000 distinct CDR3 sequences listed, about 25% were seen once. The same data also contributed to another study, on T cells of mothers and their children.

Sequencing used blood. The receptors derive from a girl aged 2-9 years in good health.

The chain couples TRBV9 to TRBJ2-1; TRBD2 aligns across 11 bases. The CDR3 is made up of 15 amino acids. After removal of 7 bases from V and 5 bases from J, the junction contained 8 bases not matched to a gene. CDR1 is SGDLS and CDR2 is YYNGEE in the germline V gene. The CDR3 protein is CASGVAGGPHNEQFF. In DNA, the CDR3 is TGTGCCAGCGGGGTAGCGGGGGGGCCCCACAATGAGCAGTTCTTC.

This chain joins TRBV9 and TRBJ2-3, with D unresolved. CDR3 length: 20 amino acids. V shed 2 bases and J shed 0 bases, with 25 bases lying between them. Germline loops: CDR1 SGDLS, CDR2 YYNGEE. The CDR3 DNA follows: TGTGCCAGCAGCGTGGAACCCCCAAGGCATACGGCTTCTAGCACAGATACGCAGTATTTT. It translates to CASSVEPPRHTASSTDTQYF. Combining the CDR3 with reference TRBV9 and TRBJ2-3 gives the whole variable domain DSGVTQTPKHLITATGQRVTLRCSPRSGDLSVYWYQQSLDQGLQFLIQYYNGEERAKGNILERFSAQQFPDLHSELNLSSLELGDSALYFCASSVEPPRHTASSTDTQYFGPGTRLTVL.

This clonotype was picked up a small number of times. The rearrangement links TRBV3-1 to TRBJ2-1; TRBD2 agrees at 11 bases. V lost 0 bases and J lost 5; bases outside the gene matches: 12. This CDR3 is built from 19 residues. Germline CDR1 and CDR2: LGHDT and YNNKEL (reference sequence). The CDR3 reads CASSQEGGRGTSGHNEQFF. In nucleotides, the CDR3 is TGTGCCAGCAGCCAAGAAGGAGGCCGAGGGACTAGCGGACACAATGAGCAGTTCTTC.

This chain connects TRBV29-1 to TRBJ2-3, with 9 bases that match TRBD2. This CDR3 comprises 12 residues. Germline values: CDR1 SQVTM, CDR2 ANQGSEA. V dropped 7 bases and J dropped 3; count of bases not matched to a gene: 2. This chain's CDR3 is CSGGGATDTQYF. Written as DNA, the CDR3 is TGCAGCGGCGGGGGGGCAACAGATACGCAGTATTTT.

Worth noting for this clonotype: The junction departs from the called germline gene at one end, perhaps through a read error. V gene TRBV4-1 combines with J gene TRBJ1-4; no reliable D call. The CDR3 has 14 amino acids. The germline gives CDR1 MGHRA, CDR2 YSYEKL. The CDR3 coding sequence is TGCGCCAGCAGAGCTCCCCGGGGTAATGAAAAACCGTTTTTT. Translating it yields CASRAPRGNEKPFF.

The CDR3 is CASSQGRFDYEQYF. The CDR3 region has the DNA TGCGCCAGCAGCCAAGGCAGGTTTGACTACGAGCAGTACTTC. V and J are TRBV4-3 and TRBJ2-5; D gene unclear. The J call is doubtful: the DNA matches TRBJ2-7 better. This CDR3 has 14 residues. Germline values: CDR1 LGHNA, CDR2 YSLEER.

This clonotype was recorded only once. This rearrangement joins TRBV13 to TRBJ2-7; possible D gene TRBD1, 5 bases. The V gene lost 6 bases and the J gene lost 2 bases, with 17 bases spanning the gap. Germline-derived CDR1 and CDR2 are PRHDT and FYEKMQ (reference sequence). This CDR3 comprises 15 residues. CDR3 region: CASSPKGESTYEQYF. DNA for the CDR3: TGTGCCAGCAGTCCCAAAGGGGAATCCACCTACGAGCAGTACTTC.

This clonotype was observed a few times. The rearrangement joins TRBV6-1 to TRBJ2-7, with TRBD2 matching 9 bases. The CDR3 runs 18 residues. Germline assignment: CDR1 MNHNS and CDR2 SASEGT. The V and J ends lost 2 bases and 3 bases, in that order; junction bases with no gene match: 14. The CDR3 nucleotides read TGTGCCAGCAGTGAATTGTCGCGGGGGGGCTACGAGATCTACGAGCAGTACTTC. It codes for CASSELSRGGYEIYEQYF.

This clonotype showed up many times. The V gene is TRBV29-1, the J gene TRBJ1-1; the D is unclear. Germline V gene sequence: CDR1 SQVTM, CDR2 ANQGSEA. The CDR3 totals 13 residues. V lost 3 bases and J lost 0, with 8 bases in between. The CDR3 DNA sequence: TGCAGCGTTGAGTTACGGATGAACACTGAAGCTTTCTTT. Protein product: CSVELRMNTEAFF.

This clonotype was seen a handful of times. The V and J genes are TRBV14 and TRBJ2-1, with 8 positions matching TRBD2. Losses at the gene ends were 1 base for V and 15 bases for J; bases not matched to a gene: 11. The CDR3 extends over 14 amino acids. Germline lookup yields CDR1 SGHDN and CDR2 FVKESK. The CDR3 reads CASSQANEQSGGFF. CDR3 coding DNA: TGTGCCAGCAGCCAAGCCAACGAACAGAGCGGGGGGTTCTTC.